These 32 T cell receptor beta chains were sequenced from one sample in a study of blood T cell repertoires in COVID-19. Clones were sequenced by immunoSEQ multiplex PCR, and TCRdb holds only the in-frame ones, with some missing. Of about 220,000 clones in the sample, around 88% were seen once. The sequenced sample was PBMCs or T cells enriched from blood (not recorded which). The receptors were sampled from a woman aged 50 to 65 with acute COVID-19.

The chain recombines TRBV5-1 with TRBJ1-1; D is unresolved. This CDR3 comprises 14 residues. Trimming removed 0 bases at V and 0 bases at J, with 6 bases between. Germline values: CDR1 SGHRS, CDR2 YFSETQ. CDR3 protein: CASSLDTLNTEAFF. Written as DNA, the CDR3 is TGCGCCAGCAGCTTGGACACATTGAACACTGAAGCTTTCTTT.

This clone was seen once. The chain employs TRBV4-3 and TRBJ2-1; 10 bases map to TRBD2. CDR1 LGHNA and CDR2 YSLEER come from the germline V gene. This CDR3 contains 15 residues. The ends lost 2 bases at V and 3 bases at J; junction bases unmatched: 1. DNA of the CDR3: TGCGCCAGCAGCCAAAGGACTAGCGGCTACAATGAGCAGTTCTTC. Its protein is CASSQRTSGYNEQFF.

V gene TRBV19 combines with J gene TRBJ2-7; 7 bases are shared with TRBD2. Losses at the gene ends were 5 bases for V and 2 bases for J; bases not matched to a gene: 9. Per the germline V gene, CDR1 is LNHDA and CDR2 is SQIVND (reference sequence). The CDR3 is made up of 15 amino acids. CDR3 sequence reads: CASSYKLADPYEQYF. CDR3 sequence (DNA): TGTGCCAGTAGTTATAAGCTAGCGGACCCCTACGAGCAGTACTTC.

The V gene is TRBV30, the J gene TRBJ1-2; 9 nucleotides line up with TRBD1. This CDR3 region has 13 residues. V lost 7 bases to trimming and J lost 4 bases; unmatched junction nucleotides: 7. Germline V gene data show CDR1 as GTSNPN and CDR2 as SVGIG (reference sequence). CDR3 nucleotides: TGTGCCTCCGGACAGGGGCCCGGCTATGGCTACACCTTC. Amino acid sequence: CASGQGPGYGYTF.

DNA for the CDR3: TGTGCCAGCAGCCACAGTCCTACGGGACAACAGAACACTGAAGCTTTCTTT. Translation: CASSHSPTGQQNTEAFF. J is TRBJ1-1 and V is TRBV7-3; D perhaps matches TRBD1 (6 bases). V lost 5 bases to trimming and J lost 1 base, with 20 bases between them. Germline V gene data show CDR1 as SGHTA and CDR2 as FQGTGA. The length of the CDR3 is 17 residues.

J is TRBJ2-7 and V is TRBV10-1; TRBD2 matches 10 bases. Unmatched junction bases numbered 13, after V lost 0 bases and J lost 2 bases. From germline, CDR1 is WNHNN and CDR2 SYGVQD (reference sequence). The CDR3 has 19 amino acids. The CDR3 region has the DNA TGCGCCAGCAGTGAGTCGATTGGGTCGGAGCGGGAGGGTCCCTACGAGCAGTACTTC. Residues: CASSESIGSEREGPYEQYF.

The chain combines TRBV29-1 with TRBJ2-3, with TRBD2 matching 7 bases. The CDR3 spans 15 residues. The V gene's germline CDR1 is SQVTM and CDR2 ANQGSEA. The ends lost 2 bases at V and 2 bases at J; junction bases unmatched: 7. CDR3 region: CSVERSSGITDTQYF. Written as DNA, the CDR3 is TGCAGCGTTGAAAGGTCTAGCGGTATCACAGATACGCAGTATTTT.

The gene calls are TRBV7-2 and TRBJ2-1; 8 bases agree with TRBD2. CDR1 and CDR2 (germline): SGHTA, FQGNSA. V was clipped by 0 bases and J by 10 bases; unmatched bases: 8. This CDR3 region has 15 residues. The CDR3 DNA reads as TGTGCCAGCAGCTTAGCTGGACTAGCAGTCAGGGAGCAGTTCTTC. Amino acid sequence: CASSLAGLAVREQFF.

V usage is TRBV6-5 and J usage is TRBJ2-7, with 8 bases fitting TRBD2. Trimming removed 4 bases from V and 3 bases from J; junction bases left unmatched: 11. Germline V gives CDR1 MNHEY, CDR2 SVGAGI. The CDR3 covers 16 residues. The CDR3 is CASSSAIAGTNYEQYF. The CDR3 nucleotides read TGTGCCAGCAGTTCCGCTATAGCGGGAACCAACTACGAGCAGTACTTC.

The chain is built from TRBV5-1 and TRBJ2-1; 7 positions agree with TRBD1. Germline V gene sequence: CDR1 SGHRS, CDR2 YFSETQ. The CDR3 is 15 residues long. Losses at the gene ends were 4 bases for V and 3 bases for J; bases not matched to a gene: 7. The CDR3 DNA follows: TGCGCCAGCAGCGTCCGGGACAGCATCTACAATGAGCAGTTCTTC. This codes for CASSVRDSIYNEQFF.

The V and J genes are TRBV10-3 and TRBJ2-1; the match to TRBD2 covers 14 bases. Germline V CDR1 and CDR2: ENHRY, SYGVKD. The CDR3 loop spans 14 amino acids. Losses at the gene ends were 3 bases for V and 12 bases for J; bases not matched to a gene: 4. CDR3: CAISDGTSGRTQFF. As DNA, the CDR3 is TGTGCCATCAGTGATGGGACTAGCGGGAGAACGCAGTTCTTC.

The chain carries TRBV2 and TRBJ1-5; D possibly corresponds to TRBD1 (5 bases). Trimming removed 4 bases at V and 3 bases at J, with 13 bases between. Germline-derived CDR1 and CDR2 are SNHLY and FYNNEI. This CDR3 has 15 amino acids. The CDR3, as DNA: TGTGCCAGCAGTGGATCGGACACTTACAATCAGCCCCAGCATTTT. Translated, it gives CASSGSDTYNQPQHF.

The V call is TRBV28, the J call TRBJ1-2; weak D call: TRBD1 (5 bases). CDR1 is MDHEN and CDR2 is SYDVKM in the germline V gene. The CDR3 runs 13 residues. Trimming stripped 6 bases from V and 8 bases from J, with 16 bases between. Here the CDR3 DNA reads TGTGCCAGCAGCCCCCGGGGGTCGAGAGGCTACACCTTC. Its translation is CASSPRGSRGYTF.

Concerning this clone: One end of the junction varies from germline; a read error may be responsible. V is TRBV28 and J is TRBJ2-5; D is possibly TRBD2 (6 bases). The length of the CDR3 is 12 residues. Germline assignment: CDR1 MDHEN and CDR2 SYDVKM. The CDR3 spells CASSFPGTRPDF. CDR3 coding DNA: TGTGCCAGCAGTTTCCCCGGGACTCGCCCGGACTTC.

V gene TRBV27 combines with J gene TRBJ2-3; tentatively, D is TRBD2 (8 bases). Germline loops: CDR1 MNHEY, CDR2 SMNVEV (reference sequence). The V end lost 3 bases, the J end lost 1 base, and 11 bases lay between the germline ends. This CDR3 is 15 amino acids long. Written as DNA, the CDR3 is TGTGCCAGCAGTTTCGGGAGGGGGCGCACAGATACGCAGTATTTT. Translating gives CASSFGRGRTDTQYF.

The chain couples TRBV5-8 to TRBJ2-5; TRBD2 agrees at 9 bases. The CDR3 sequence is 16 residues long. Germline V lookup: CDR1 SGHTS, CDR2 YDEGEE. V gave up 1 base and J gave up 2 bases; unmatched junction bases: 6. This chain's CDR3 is CASSLWGGRAQETQYF. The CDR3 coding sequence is TGTGCCAGCAGCTTGTGGGGCGGGAGGGCACAAGAGACCCAGTACTTC.

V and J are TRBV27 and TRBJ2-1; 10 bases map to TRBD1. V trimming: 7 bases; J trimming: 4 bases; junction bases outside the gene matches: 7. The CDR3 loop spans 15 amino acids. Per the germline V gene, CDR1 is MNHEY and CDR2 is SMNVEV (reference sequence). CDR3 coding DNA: TGTGCCAGCAAGGAGTGGACAGGGGGATACAATGAGCAGTTCTTC. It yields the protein CASKEWTGGYNEQFF.

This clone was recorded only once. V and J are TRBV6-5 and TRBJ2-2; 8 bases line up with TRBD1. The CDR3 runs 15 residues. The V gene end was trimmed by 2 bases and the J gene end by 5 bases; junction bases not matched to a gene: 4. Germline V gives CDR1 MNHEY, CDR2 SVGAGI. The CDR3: CASSYGQGATGELFF. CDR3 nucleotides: TGTGCCAGCAGTTACGGGCAGGGGGCAACCGGGGAGCTGTTTTTT.

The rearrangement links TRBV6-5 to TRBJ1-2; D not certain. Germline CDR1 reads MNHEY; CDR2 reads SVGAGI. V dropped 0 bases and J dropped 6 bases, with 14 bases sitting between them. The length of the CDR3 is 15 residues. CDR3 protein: CASSYSIREPNGYTF. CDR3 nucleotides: TGTGCCAGCAGTTACTCGATTAGAGAGCCTAATGGCTACACCTTC.

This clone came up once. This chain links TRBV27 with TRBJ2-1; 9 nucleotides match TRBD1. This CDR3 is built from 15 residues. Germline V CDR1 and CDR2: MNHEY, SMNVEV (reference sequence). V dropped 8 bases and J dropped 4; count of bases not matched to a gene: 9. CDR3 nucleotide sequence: TGTGCCAGCGGGCTCCGGGACAGGGCTTACAATGAGCAGTTCTTC. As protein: CASGLRDRAYNEQFF.

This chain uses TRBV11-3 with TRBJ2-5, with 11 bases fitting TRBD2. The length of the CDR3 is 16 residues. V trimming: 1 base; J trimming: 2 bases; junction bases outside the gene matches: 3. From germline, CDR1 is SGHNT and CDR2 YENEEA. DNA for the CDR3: TGTGCCAGCAGCTTAGGACTAGCGGGACCGCAAGAGACCCAGTACTTC. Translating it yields CASSLGLAGPQETQYF.

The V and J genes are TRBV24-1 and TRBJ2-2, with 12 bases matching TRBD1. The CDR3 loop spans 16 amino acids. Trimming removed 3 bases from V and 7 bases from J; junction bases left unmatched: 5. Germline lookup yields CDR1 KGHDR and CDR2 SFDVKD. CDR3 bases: TGTGCCACCAGTGATCCGGGACAGGGGGCAAACGGGGAGCTGTTTTTT. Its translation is CATSDPGQGANGELFF.

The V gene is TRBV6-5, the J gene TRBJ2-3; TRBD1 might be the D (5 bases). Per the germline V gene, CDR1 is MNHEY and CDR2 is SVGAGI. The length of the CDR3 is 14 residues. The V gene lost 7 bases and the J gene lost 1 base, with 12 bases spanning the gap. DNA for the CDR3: TGTGCCAGCACCGAGGAACAGGGCACAGATACGCAGTATTTT. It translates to CASTEEQGTDTQYF.

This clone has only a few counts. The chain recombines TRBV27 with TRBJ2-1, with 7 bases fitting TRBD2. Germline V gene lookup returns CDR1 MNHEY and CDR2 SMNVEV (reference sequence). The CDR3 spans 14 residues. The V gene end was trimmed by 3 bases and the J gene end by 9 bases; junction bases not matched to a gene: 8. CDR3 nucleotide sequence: TGTGCCAGCAGTTTTGGGAGGGGTTGGGGTGAGCAGTTCTTC. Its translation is CASSFGRGWGEQFF.

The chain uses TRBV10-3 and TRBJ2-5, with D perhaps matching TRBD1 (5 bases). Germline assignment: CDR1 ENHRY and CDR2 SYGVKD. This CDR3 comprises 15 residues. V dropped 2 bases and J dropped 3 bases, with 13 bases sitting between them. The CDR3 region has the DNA TGTGCCATCAGTGAGCCGCAAGACAGAAAAGAGACCCAGTACTTC. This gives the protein CAISEPQDRKETQYF.

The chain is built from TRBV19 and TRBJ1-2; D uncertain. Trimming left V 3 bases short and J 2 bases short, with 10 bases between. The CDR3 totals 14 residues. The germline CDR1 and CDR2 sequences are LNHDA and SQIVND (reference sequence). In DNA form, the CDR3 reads TGTGCCAGTAGTATTGATCTCAGGAACTATGGCTACACCTTC. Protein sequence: CASSIDLRNYGYTF. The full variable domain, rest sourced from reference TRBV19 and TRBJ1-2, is DGGITQSPKYLFRKEGQNVTLSCEQNLNHDAMYWYRQDPGQGLRLIYYSQIVNDFQKGDIAEGYSVSREKKESFPLTVTSAQKNPTAFYLCASSIDLRNYGYTFGSGTRLTVV.

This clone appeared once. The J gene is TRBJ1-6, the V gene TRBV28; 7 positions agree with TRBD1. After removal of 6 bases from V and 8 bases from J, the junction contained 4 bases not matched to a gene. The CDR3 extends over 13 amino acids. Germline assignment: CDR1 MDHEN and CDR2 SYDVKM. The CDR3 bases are TGTGCCAGCAGGACAGGGTTCTATTCACCCCTCCACTTT. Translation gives CASRTGFYSPLHF.

CDR3 bases: TGTGCCTGGAGTTTCTCAGGGGTGAATGGGCCCCTCCACTTT. Protein: CAWSFSGVNGPLHF. The chain carries TRBV30 and TRBJ1-6, with a weak D call TRBD1 (6 bases). CDR1 is GTSNPN, CDR2 SVGIG, per germline (reference sequence). This CDR3 is built from 14 residues. V was cut by 2 bases and J by 13 bases, with 18 bases left in between.

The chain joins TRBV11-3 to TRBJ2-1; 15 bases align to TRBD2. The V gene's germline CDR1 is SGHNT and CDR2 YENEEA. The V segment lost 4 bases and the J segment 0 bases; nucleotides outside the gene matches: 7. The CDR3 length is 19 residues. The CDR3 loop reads CASSYLGTSGRSSYNEQFF. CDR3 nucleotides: TGTGCCAGCAGCTACCTCGGGACTAGCGGGAGGAGCTCCTACAATGAGCAGTTCTTC.

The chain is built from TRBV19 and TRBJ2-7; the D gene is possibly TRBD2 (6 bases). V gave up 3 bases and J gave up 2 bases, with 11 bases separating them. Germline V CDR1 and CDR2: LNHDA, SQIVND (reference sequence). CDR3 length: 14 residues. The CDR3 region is CASSIGGPAYEQYF. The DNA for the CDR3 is TGTGCCAGTAGTATCGGGGGACCAGCCTACGAGCAGTACTTC.

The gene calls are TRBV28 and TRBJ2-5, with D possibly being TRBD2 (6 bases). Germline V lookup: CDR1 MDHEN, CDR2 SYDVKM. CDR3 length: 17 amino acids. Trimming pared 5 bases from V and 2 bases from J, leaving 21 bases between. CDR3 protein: CASSPPRRLLAQETQYF. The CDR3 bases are TGTGCCAGCAGTCCCCCTCGCCGACTACTAGCTCAAGAGACCCAGTACTTC. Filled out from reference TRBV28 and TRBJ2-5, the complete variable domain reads DVKVTQSSRYLVKRTGEKVFLECVQDMDHENMFWYRQDPGLGLRLIYFSYDVKMKEKGDIPEGYSVSREKKERFSLILESASTNQTSMYLCASSPPRRLLAQETQYFGPGTRLLVL.

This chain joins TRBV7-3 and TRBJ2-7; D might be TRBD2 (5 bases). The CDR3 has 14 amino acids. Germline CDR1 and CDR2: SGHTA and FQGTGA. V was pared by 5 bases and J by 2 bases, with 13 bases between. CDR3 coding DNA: TGTGCCAGCAGCCACGGACTGACGCCCTACGAGCAGTACTTC. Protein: CASSHGLTPYEQYF.